One T cell receptor beta chain is described in this entry. The source of the sample is a study of T cell changes during pregnancy in multiple sclerosis. Sequenced by immunoSEQ multiplex PCR; TCRdb stores in-frame clones only, minus some. The data contain about 59,000 clones, around 94% of them singletons. CDR3 length equals 13 residues. With 4 bases removed from V and 3 bases from J, the gap between germline ends came to 10 bases. CDR1 and CDR2 (germline): PRHDT, FYEKMQ (reference sequence). The genes are TRBV13 and TRBJ2-7; a weak D match, TRBD2 (6 bases). The sequence came from a female donor with multiple sclerosis, enrolled in a pregnancy study. Sequenced material: CD8+ T cells from peripheral blood mononuclear cells, taken after pregnancy. The CDR3: CASSSRGYYEQYF. The CDR3, as DNA: TGTGCCAGCAGCTCTCGGGGGTACTACGAGCAGTACTTC.